A few counts support the clone carrying this T cell receptor (beta chain). Sequencing libraries for TCR beta were prepared with iRepertoire HTBI primers and Arm-PCR of CDR3 regions. TCRdb recomputed calls from the multiplex PCR reads with MiXCR, one row per CDR3 protein. In the table there are 530,000 or so distinct CDR3 sequences, approximately 15% of which are singletons. The record originates from a study of regulatory T cells in long-lasting Graves disease. The time point is: newly diagnosed GD, antithyroid drugs for less than 3 months. From RNA extracted from PBMCs, the TCR library was made. Graves' disease diagnosis relied on American Thyroid Association guidelines. Enrollment of patients was through an endocrinology department in Xi'an, China. These data are also associated with another study on T cells in Graves' hyperthyroidism and ophthalmopathy. That work states: Subjects aged 18 to 65 presented with newly diagnosed hyperthyroidism of less than 2 months' duration.

This clonotype originated in a young man with Graves disease. The source was peripheral blood mononuclear cells (PBMCs), collected at new diagnosis, from a patient treated with antithyroid drugs.

The CDR3 nucleotides read TGTGCTAGTAGTTCCCCCCCGGGACTAGCGCTAGGCGATACGCAGTATTTT. Residues: CASSSPPGLALGDTQYF. The chain couples TRBV12-5 to TRBJ2-3; 10 bases fit TRBD2. The J segment lost 6 bases and the V segment lost 8 bases, leaving 17 bases of the junction unmatched. The CDR3 totals 17 residues. Germline V lookup: CDR1 LGHNT, CDR2 FRNRAP.